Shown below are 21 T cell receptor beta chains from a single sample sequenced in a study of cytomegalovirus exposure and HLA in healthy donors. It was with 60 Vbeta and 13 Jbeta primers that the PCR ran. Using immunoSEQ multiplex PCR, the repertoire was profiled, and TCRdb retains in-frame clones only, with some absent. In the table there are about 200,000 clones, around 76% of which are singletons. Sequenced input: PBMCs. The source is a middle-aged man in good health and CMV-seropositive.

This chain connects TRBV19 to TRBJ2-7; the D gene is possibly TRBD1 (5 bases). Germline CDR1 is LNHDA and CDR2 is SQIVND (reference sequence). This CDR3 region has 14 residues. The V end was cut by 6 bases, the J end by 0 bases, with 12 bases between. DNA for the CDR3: TGTGCCAGTAGACGACAGCTTAGCTCCTACGAGCAGTACTTC. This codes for CASRRQLSSYEQYF.

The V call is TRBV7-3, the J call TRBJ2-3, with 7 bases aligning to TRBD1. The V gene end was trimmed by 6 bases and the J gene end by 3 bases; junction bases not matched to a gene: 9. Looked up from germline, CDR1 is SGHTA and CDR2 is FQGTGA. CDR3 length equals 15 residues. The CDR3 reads CASRQGFSATDTQYF. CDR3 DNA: TGTGCCAGCAGACAGGGGTTTAGTGCAACAGATACGCAGTATTTT.

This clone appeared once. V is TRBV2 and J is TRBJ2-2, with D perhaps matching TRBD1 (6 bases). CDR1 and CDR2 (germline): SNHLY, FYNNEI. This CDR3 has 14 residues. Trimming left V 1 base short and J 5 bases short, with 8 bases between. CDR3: CASSEDRVTGELFF. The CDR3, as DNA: TGTGCCAGCAGTGAAGACAGGGTGACCGGGGAGCTGTTTTTT.

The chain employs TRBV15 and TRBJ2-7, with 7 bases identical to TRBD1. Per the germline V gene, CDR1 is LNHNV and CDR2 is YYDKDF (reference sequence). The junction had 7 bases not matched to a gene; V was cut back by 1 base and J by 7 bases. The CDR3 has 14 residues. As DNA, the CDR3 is TGTGCCACCAGCAGAGGGACAGGTTATGGGGAGCAGTACTTC. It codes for CATSRGTGYGEQYF.

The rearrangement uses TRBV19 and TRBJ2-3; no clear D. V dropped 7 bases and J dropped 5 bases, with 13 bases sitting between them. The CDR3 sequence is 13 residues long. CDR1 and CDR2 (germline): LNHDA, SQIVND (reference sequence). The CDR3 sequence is CASMANAGDTQYF. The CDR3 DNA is TGTGCCAGTATGGCCAATGCAGGAGATACGCAGTATTTT.

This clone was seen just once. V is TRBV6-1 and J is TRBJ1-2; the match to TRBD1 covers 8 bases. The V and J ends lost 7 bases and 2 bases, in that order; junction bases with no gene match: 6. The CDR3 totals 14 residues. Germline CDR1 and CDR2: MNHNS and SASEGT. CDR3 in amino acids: CASTKTGANYGYTF. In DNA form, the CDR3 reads TGTGCCAGCACCAAGACAGGGGCGAACTATGGCTACACCTTC.

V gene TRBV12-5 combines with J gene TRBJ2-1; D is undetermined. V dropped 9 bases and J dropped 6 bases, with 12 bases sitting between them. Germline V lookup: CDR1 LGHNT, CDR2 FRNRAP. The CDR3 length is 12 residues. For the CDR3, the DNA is TGTGCTAGCACAGCTGTCTCCAATGAGCAGTTCTTC. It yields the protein CASTAVSNEQFF.

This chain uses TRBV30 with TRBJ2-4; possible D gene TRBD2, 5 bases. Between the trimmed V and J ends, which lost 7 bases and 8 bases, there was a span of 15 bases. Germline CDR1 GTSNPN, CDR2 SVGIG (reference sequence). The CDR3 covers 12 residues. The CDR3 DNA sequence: TGTGCCTTAGACAAGGAGGTGGACATTCAGTACTTC. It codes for CALDKEVDIQYF.

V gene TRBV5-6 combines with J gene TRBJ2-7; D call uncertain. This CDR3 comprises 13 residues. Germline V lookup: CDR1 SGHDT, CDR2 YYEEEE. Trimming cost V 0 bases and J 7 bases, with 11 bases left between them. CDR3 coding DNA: TGTGCCAGCAGCTTGGGACGGAGAAGGGAGCAGTACGTC. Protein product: CASSLGRRREQYV.

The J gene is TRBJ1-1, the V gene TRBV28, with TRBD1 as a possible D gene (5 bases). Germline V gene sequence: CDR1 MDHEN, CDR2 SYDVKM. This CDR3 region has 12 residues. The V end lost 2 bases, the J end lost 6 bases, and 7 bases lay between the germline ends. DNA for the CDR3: TGTGCCAGCAGTTTACAGGGTGCTGAAGCTTTCTTT. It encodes CASSLQGAEAFF.

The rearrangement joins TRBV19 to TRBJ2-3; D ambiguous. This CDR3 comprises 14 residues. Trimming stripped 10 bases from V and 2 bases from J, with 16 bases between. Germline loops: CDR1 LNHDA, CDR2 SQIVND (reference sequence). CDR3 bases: TGTGCCACCGCTGTGAGACAATCCACAGATACGCAGTATTTT. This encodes CATAVRQSTDTQYF.

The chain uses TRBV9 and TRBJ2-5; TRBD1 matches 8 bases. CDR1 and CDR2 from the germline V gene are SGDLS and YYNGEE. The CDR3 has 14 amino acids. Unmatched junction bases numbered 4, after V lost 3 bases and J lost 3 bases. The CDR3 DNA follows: TGTGCCAGCAGCGCCAAGGACAGGGAAGAGACCCAGTACTTC. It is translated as CASSAKDREETQYF.

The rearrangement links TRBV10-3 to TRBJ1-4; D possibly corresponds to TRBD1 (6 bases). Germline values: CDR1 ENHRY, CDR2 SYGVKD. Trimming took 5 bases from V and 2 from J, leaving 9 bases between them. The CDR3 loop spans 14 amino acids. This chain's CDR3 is CAISNRETNEKLFF. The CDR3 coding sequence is TGTGCCATCAGTAACAGGGAGACTAATGAAAAACTGTTTTTT.

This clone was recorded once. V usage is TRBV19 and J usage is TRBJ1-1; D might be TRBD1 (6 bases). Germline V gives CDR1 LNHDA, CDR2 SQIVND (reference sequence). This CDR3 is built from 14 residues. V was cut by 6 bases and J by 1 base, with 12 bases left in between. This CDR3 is CASSGGQPNTEAFF. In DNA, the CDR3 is TGTGCCAGTAGCGGAGGACAGCCGAACACTGAAGCTTTCTTT.

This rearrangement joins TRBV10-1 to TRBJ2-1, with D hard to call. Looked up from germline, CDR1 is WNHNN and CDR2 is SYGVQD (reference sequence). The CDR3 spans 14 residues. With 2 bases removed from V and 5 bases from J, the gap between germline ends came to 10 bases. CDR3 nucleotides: TGCGCCAGCAGTGAGGATTTGGCCCACAATGAGCAGTTCTTC. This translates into CASSEDLAHNEQFF.

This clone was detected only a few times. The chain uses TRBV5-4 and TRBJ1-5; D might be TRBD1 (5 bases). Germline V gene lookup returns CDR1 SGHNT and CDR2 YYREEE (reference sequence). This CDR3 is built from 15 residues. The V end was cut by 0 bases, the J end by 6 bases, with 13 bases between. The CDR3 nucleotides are TGTGCCAGCAGCTTGGATTTAGGGGAAGCTCAGCCCCAGCATTTT. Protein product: CASSLDLGEAQPQHF.

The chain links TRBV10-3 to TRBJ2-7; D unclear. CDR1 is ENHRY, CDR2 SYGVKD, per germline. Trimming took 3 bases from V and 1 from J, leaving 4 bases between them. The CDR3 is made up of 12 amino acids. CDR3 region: CAISDISYEQYF. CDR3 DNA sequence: TGTGCCATCAGTGACATTTCCTACGAGCAGTACTTC.

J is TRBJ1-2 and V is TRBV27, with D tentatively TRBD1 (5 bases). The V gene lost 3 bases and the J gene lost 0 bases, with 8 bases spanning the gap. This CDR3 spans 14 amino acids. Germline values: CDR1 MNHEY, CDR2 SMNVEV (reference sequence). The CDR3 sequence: CASSLTGANYGYTF. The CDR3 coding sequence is TGTGCCAGCAGTTTGACGGGGGCTAACTATGGCTACACCTTC.

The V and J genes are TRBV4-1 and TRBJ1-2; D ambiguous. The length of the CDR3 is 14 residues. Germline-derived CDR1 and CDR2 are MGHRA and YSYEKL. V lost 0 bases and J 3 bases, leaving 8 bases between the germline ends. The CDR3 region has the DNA TGCGCCAGCAGCCAAGATATTTTCGACTATGGCTACACCTTC. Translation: CASSQDIFDYGYTF.

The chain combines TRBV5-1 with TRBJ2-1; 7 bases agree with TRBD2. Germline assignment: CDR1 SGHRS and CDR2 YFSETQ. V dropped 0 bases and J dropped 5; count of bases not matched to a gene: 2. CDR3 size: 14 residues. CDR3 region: CASSLGTRDNEQFF. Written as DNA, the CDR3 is TGCGCCAGCAGCTTGGGGACTAGGGACAATGAGCAGTTCTTC.

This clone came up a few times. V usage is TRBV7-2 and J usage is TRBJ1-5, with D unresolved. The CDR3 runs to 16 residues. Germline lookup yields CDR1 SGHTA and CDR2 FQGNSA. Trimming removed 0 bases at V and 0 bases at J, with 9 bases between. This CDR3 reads CASSLAYSYSNQPQHF. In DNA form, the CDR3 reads TGTGCCAGCAGCTTAGCGTACAGCTATAGCAATCAGCCCCAGCATTTT.